The following is a T cell receptor (beta chain) sequence with its context. Clones were sequenced by immunoSEQ multiplex PCR, and TCRdb holds only the in-frame ones, with some missing. The sample lists more than 150,000 clones; under 90% were seen once. The sample is drawn from a study of blood T cell repertoires in COVID-19. Overall study context: Researchers got acute and convalescent COVID-19 samples from the United States, Italy and Spain. T cells, B-cell-depleted T cells, or PBMCs supplied cDNA or gDNA.

Germline-derived CDR1 and CDR2 are SEHNR and FQNEAQ (reference sequence). This CDR3 has 15 amino acids. Trimming took off 2 bases at V and 2 bases at J, with 12 bases between the two ends. Sequenced sample: peripheral blood. The chain uses TRBV7-9 and TRBJ2-5; no clear D. The clonotype comes from a human donor in a cohort sampled during active COVID-19. DNA for the CDR3: TGTGCCAGCAGCTTATATATGAGTCCACAAGAGACCCAGTACTTC. Its translation: CASSLYMSPQETQYF.